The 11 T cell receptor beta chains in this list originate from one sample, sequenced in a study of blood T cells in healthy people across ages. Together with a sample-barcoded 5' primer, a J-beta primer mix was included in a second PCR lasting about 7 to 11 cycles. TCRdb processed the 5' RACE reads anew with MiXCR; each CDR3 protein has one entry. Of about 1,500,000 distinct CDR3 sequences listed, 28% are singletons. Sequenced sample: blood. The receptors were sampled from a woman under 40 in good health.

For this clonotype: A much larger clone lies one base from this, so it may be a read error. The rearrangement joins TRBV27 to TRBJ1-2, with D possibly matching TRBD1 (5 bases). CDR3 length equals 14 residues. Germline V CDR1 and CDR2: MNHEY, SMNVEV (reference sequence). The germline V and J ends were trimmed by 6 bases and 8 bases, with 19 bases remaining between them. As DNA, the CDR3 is TGTGCCAGCAGGTTAAACGAGGGGAGAAAAGGCTACACCTTC. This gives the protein CASRLNEGRKGYTF.

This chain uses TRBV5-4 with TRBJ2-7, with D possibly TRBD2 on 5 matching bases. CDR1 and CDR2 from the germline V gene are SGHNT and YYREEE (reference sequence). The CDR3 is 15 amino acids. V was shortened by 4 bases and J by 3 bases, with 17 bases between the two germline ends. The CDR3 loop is CASSIEGAFFYEQYF. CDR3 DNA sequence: TGTGCCAGCAGCATCGAGGGAGCATTCTTCTACGAGCAGTACTTC.

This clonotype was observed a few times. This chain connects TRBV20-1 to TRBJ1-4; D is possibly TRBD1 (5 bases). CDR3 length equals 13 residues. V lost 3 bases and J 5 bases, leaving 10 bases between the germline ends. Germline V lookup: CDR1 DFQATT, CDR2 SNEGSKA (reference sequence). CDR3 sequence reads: CSASRDANEKLFF. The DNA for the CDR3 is TGCAGTGCTAGCCGGGACGCCAATGAAAAACTGTTTTTT.

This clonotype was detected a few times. Written as DNA, the CDR3 is TGTGCCAGCAGTTTGAGGGGACAGACTCGCTACGAGCAGTACTTC. Protein sequence: CASSLRGQTRYEQYF. This chain joins TRBV28 and TRBJ2-7; 7 bases line up with TRBD1. CDR1 is MDHEN, CDR2 SYDVKM, per germline. V dropped 3 bases and J dropped 3; count of bases not matched to a gene: 8. The CDR3 totals 15 residues.

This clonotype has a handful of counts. The CDR3 DNA reads as TGTGCCAGCAGTGATCGGCCCAGGGAGTCGGCTGGCTACACCTTC. It encodes CASSDRPRESAGYTF. The chain has TRBV2 and TRBJ1-2, with D possibly matching TRBD1 (5 bases). V dropped 3 bases and J dropped 7 bases, with 18 bases sitting between them. Germline V gives CDR1 SNHLY, CDR2 FYNNEI. This CDR3 has 15 amino acids.

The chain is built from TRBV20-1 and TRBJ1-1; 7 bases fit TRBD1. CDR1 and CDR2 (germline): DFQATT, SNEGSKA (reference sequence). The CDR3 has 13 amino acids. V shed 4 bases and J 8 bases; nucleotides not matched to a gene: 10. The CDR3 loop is CSANLPGQREAFF. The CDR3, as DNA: TGCAGTGCTAACCTCCCGGGACAGAGGGAAGCTTTCTTT.

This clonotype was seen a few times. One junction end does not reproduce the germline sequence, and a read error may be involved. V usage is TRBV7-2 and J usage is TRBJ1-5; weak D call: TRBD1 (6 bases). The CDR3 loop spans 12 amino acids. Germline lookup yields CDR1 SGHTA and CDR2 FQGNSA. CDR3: CASCPRGSIVHF. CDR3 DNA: TGCGCCAGCTGCCCCAGGGGTTCAATAGTGCATTTT.

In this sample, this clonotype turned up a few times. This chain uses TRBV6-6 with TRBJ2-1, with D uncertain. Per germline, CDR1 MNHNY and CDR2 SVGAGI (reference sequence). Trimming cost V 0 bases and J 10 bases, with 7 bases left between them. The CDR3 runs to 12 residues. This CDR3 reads CASSYSEWEQFF. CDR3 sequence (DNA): TGTGCCAGCAGTTACTCTGAGTGGGAGCAGTTCTTC.

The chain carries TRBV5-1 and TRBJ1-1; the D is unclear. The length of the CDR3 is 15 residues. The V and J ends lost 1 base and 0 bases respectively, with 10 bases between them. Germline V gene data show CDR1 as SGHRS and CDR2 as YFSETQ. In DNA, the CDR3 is TGCGCCAGCAGCTTGAGTGTCGTTTTGAACACTGAAGCTTTCTTT. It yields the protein CASSLSVVLNTEAFF.

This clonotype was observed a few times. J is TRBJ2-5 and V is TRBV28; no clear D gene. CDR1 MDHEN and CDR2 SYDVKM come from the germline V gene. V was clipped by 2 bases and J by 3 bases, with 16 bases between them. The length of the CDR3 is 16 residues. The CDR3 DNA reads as TGTGCCAGCAGTTTAACCCTGCCGGGCGGAAAAGAGACCCAGTACTTC. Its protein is CASSLTLPGGKETQYF.

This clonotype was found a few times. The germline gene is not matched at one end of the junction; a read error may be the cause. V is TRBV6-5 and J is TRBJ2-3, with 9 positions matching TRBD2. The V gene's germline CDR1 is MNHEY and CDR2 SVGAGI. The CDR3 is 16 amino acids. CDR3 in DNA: TGTGCCAGCAGTACCCTAGCGGGAATCAGCACAGATATGCAGTATTTT. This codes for CASSTLAGISTDMQYF.